This T cell receptor (delta chain) was sequenced for a study of Vδ1+ human thymocytes. This CDR3 has 13 amino acids. V was clipped by 3 bases and J by 3 bases, with 10 bases between them. Germline lookup yields CDR1 GEAIGNYY and CDR2 EKD. This clone was detected only once. What it recognizes is unknown. This may arise from a read error, as a much more abundant clone is one base away. The same CDR3 can be traced to other DNA sequences in this sample. After alphabeta T cell depletion, CD3+ Vdelta1+ Vdelta2- thymocytes were sorted. Between roughly 97% and 99.6% of sorted thymocytes were Vdelta1+. RNA was extracted from the cells and then reverse transcribed. CDR3 amplicons came from multiplex PCR with pooled V-gene forward and constant-region reverse primers. TCRdb reprocessed the multiplex PCR reads through CATT. The sample has about 75,000 delta-chain clones, 30% to 45% seen once. General observations from the study: Despite high sort purity, about 19% of thymic T cell receptor delta sequences were Vdelta2. Thymic TRG and TRD repertoires appeared highly polyclonal, with Gaussian CDR3 length distributions. Many TRG clonotypes were shared between donors; TRD repertoires were essentially private.

The sample taken for sequencing was Vdelta1+ gamma-delta thymocytes from the thymus. Subset reported: FACS-sorted CD3+ TCRalphabeta- TCRVdelta1+ TCRVdelta2- thymocytes. The TCR comes from a boy under two years old who had congenital heart surgery. The chain uses TRDV2 and TRDJ1; D remains unclear. The CDR3 sequence: CACDRIRPDKLIF. The CDR3 DNA sequence: TGTGCCTGTGACCGGATCCGTCCCGATAAACTCATCTTT.